This T cell receptor beta chain was recorded in a study of cytomegalovirus exposure and HLA in healthy donors. Study context: The roughly 110 validation repertoires used the same platform as the roughly 670 first-cohort repertoires (as reported by a later analysis).

From the 120-subject validation cohort, which was separate from the roughly 680-subject first cohort, the donors were drawn. Germline V CDR1 and CDR2: SGHRS, YFSETQ. Trimming removed 7 bases from V and 3 bases from J; junction bases left unmatched: 6. The CDR3 is made up of 14 amino acids. Sequencing was performed with immunoSEQ multiplex PCR; in TCRdb, only in-frame clones are kept and a portion is missing. This table has approximately 190,000 clones, more than 75% appearing once. General study findings and limits: Associated with cytomegalovirus, according to the listing, were some 150 TCR beta chains. For cytomegalovirus status, the classifier reportedly gave diagnoses with high specificity and sensitivity.

On this clone: The antigen is undetermined.

The sample consisted of PBMCs. The chain is built from TRBV5-1 and TRBJ2-7; TRBD2 aligns across 11 bases. The TCR originated in a man aged 18 to 35 in good health and CMV-seropositive. The CDR3 spells CASLTSGTVYEQYF. The CDR3 DNA is TGCGCCAGCTTGACTAGCGGGACGGTCTACGAGCAGTACTTC. Together with reference TRBV5-1 and TRBJ2-7, the CDR3 gives the full variable domain: KAGVTQTPRYLIKTRGQQVTLSCSPISGHRSVSWYQQTPGQGLQFLFEYFSETQRNKGNFPGRFSGRQFSNSRSEMNVSTLELGDSALYLCASLTSGTVYEQYFGPGTRLTVT.